What follows are 8 T cell receptor beta chains derived from one specimen sequenced in a study of blood T cell repertoires in COVID-19. Profiled with immunoSEQ multiplex PCR; TCRdb holds only in-frame clones, not every one. The sample gives 380,000 or so clones, more than 75% of which show up once; 1.3% is in the top ten. Sample: PBMCs or T cells enriched from blood (not recorded which). Receptors were obtained from a young man who had recovered from COVID-19.

This rearrangement joins TRBV5-1 to TRBJ1-1, with D possibly matching TRBD1 (6 bases). Per the germline V gene, CDR1 is SGHRS and CDR2 is YFSETQ. The CDR3 has 16 residues. V was cut by 4 bases and J by 0 bases, with 16 bases left in between. The CDR3 region is CASSPRGKSMNTEAFF. The CDR3 DNA reads TGCGCCAGCAGCCCCAGGGGCAAATCAATGAACACTGAAGCTTTCTTT.

The chain links TRBV19 to TRBJ2-6; D gene unclear. Germline CDR1 and CDR2: LNHDA and SQIVND (reference sequence). Trimming pared 8 bases from V and 0 bases from J, leaving 11 bases between. The CDR3 spans 15 residues. DNA of the CDR3: TGTGCCAGTCTGGAGTTGGGCTCTGGGGCCAACGTCCTGACTTTC. This gives the protein CASLELGSGANVLTF.

This clone appeared a single time. This sequence joins TRBV7-2 and TRBJ2-5, with TRBD1 matching 8 bases. This CDR3 is 15 amino acids long. The trim removed 5 bases at V and 5 bases at J, leaving 10 bases unmatched. CDR1 and CDR2 from the germline V gene are SGHTA and FQGNSA. The CDR3 here is CASSRVRTGRETQYF. CDR3 DNA sequence: TGTGCCAGCAGCCGCGTCCGGACAGGGAGGGAGACCCAGTACTTC. Full variable domain (missing parts from reference TRBV7-2 and TRBJ2-5): GAGVSQSPSNKVTEKGKDVELRCDPISGHTALYWYRQSLGQGLEFLIYFQGNSAPDKSGLPSDRFSAERTGGSVSTLTIQRTQQEDSAVYLCASSRVRTGRETQYFGPGTRLLVL.

Written as DNA, the CDR3 is TGCAGCGTTGAAGGTGCCAGTGGCTACACCTTC. Protein product: CSVEGASGYTF. V and J are TRBV29-1 and TRBJ1-2; no reliable D call. The CDR3 length is 11 residues. CDR1 is SQVTM and CDR2 is ANQGSEA in the germline V gene. V was shortened by 1 base and J by 7 bases, with 7 bases between the two germline ends.

The chain carries TRBV11-2 and TRBJ2-7; D is unclear. V dropped 3 bases and J dropped 0 bases, with 9 bases sitting between them. The CDR3 is made up of 14 amino acids. Germline CDR1 is SGHAT and CDR2 is FQNNGV. The CDR3 loop reads CASSFMSNSYEQYF. In nucleotides, the CDR3 is TGTGCCAGCAGCTTTATGTCTAACTCCTACGAGCAGTACTTC.

The V gene is TRBV27, the J gene TRBJ1-4, with 7 nucleotides matching TRBD1. V was clipped by 4 bases and J by 8 bases; unmatched bases: 10. The CDR3 is 15 amino acids. Germline CDR1 and CDR2: MNHEY and SMNVEV (reference sequence). Here the CDR3 DNA reads TGTGCCAGCAGTTACAGGGGTGGAGGGGGCGAAAAACTGTTTTTT. Amino acid sequence: CASSYRGGGGEKLFF. Full variable domain (outside the CDR3, taken from reference TRBV27 and TRBJ1-4): EAQVTQNPRYLITVTGKKLTVTCSQNMNHEYMSWYRQDPGLGLRQIYYSMNVEVTDKGDVPEGYKVSRKEKRNFPLILESPSPNQTSLYFCASSYRGGGGEKLFFGSGTQLSVL.

V and J are TRBV10-2 and TRBJ1-3, with D uncertain. Germline V gene data show CDR1 as WSHSY and CDR2 as SAAADI. The CDR3 runs to 13 residues. Trimming removed 9 bases at V and 2 bases at J, with 11 bases between. CDR3 amino acids: CASQRRAGNTIYF. The CDR3 coding sequence is TGCGCCAGTCAAAGGCGGGCTGGAAACACCATATATTTT.

The chain links TRBV7-3 to TRBJ2-2; 8 bases line up with TRBD2. CDR3 length: 15 amino acids. J lost 0 bases, V lost 6 bases, and 3 bases had no gene match. Germline V gene lookup returns CDR1 SGHTA and CDR2 FQGTGA. In DNA, the CDR3 is TGTGCCAGCAGACTGGGACTAGCGAACACCGGGGAGCTGTTTTTT. Encoded protein: CASRLGLANTGELFF.